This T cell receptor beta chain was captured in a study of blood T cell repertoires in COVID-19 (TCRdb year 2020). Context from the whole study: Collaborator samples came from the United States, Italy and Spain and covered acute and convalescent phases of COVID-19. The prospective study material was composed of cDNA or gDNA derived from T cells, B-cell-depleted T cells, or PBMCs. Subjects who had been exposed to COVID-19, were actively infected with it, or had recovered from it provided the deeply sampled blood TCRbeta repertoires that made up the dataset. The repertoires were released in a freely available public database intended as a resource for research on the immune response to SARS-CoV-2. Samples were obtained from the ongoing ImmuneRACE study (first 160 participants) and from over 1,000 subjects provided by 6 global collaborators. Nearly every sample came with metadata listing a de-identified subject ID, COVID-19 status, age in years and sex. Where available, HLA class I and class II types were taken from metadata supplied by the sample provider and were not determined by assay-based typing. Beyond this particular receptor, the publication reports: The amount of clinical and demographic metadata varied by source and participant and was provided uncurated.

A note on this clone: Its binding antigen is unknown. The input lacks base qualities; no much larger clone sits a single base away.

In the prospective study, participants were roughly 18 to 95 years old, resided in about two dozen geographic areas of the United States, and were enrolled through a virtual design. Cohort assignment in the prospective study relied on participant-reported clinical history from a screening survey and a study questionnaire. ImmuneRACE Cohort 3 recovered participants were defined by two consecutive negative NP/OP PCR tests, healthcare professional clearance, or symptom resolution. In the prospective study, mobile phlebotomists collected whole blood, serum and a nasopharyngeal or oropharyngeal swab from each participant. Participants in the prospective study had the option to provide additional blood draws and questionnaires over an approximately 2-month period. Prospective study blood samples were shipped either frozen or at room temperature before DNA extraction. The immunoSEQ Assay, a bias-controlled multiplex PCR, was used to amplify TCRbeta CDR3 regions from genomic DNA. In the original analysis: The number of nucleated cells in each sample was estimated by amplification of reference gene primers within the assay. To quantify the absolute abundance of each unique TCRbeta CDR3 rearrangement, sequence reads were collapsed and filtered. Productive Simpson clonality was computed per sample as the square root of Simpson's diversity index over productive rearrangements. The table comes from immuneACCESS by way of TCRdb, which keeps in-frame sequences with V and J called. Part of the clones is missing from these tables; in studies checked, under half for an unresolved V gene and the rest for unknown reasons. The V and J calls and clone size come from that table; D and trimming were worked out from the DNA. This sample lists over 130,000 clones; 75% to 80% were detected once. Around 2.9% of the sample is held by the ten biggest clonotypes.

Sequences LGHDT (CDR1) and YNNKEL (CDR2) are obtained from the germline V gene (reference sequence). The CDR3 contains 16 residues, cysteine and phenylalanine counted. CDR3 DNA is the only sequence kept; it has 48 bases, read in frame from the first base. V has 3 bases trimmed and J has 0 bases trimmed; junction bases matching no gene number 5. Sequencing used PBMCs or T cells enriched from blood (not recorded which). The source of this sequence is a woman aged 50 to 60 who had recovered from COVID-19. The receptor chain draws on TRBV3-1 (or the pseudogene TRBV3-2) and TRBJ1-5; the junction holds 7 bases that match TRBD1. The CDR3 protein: CASSQATGHSNQPQHF. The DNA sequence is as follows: TGTGCCAGCAGCCAGGCGACAGGGCATAGCAATCAGCCCCAGCATTTT.